Following are 28 T cell receptor beta chains from one sample sequenced in a study of OX40 agonist ivuxolimab in advanced cancers. TCRdb keeps only in-frame clones here, not all; method: immunoSEQ multiplex PCR. The profile shows 50,000 to 70,000 clones, roughly 87% of them singletons. Sequencing used CD4+ or CD8+ T cells sorted from blood, obtained in a trial of the OX40 agonist ivuxolimab. The receptor source for this set is an adult with an advanced solid tumor such as melanoma, head and neck, liver or kidney cancer.

V usage is TRBV6-1 and J usage is TRBJ2-7; D is unresolved. Germline loops: CDR1 MNHNS, CDR2 SASEGT. V was clipped by 8 bases and J by 2 bases, with 4 bases between them. CDR3 length equals 10 residues. The CDR3, as DNA: TGTGCCAGCGGACCCTACGAGCAGTACTTC. The encoded protein is CASGPYEQYF.

The rearrangement uses TRBV7-6 and TRBJ2-7; D ambiguous. Germline CDR1 SGHVS, CDR2 FNYEAQ. Deletions cut 0 bases from V and 2 bases from J, with 5 bases between. The CDR3 is made up of 13 amino acids. The CDR3 reads CASSLAGAYEQYF. CDR3 nucleotides: TGTGCCAGCAGCTTAGCTGGGGCCTACGAGCAGTACTTC.

This clone was observed a few times. The CDR3 protein is CASSSGGTELGAQYF. As DNA, the CDR3 is TGTGCCAGCAGTTCCGGGGGGACCGAGCTGGGGGCCCAGTACTTC. The V gene is TRBV28, the J gene TRBJ2-5, with 7 bases matching TRBD2. Germline V gene data show CDR1 as MDHEN and CDR2 as SYDVKM. Trimming at V came to 4 bases and at J to 9 bases, leaving 14 bases not matched to a gene. The CDR3 is 15 residues long.

The J gene is TRBJ2-1, the V gene TRBV19, with TRBD1 as a possible D gene (5 bases). Trimming removed 9 bases from V and 3 bases from J, with 12 bases in between. Germline V gene lookup returns CDR1 LNHDA and CDR2 SQIVND (reference sequence). This CDR3 contains 13 residues. The CDR3, as DNA: TGTGCCAGCGGACATTCTCACTACAATGAGCAGTTCTTC. Encoded protein: CASGHSHYNEQFF.

This clone showed up just once. The chain employs TRBV2 and TRBJ1-2; 7 positions match TRBD1. Trimming removed 6 bases from V and 4 bases from J; junction bases left unmatched: 8. There are 14 residues in the CDR3. Germline V gene sequence: CDR1 SNHLY, CDR2 FYNNEI. Here the CDR3 DNA reads TGTGCCAGCAGAGGGGGACAGAAAAGCTATGGCTACACCTTC. It translates to CASRGGQKSYGYTF. Using reference TRBV2 and TRBJ1-2 for the parts outside the CDR3, the full variable domain is EPEVTQTPSHQVTQMGQEVILRCVPISNHLYFYWYRQILGQKVEFLVSFYNNEISEKSEIFDDQFSVERPDGSNFTLKIRSTKLEDSAMYFCASRGGQKSYGYTFGSGTRLTVV.

The chain uses TRBV4-1 and TRBJ2-7, with TRBD1 matching 9 bases. CDR3 length: 16 amino acids. V was clipped by 1 base and J by 2 bases; unmatched bases: 6. From germline, CDR1 is MGHRA and CDR2 YSYEKL. CDR3 nucleotides: TGCGCCAGCAGCCAAGGGCTGGGACAGGGCCCCTACGAGCAGTACTTC. Amino acid sequence: CASSQGLGQGPYEQYF.

V usage is TRBV2 and J usage is TRBJ2-7, with TRBD1 matching over 7 bases. Germline V gives CDR1 SNHLY, CDR2 FYNNEI. J gave up 0 bases and V 8 bases, and 4 bases lay outside the gene matches. The CDR3 spans 13 residues. The CDR3 bases are TGTGCCAGCCGGGACAGTGTCTCCTACGAGCAGTACTTC. It specifies CASRDSVSYEQYF.

The genes are TRBV11-2 and TRBJ1-2, with D perhaps matching TRBD1 (6 bases). Germline V gene sequence: CDR1 SGHAT, CDR2 FQNNGV. The ends were cut back, 0 bases at V and 1 base at J, with 24 bases in the middle. This CDR3 has 20 residues. The CDR3 sequence: CASSLDWPPRTDSVNYGYTF. CDR3 in DNA: TGTGCCAGCAGCTTAGATTGGCCCCCGAGGACGGACAGTGTTAACTATGGCTACACCTTC.

The rearrangement uses TRBV4-1 and TRBJ1-1; D gene ambiguous. The CDR3 runs 14 residues. Trimming took off 0 bases at V and 7 bases at J, with 12 bases between the two ends. CDR1 MGHRA and CDR2 YSYEKL come from the germline V gene. The chain's CDR3 is CASSQDYRFSEAFF. The CDR3 nucleotides read TGCGCCAGCAGCCAAGATTATCGGTTTAGTGAAGCTTTCTTT.

This clone turned up a few times. V gene TRBV6-7 combines with J gene TRBJ2-2; 7 nucleotides line up with TRBD1. TRBV6-7 is assigned to the ORF class and has an uncertain function. The trim removed 11 bases at V and 3 bases at J, leaving 12 bases unmatched. The CDR3 extends over 15 amino acids. The CDR3 bases are TGTGCCGCGGCGTCACAGGGGTGGGACACCGGGGAGCTGTTTTTT. It codes for CAAASQGWDTGELFF.

The chain joins TRBV4-1 to TRBJ2-1; the match to TRBD1 covers 9 bases. CDR1 MGHRA and CDR2 YSYEKL come from the germline V gene. V shed 3 bases, J shed 3 bases, and the junction held 6 bases outside the gene matches. CDR3 length equals 16 residues. In DNA form, the CDR3 reads TGCGCCAGCAGCCACCCTGGACAGGGGCTCTACAATGAGCAGTTCTTC. This encodes CASSHPGQGLYNEQFF.

This clone was found a few times. The CDR3 DNA reads TGTGCCAGCAGCTCTTCCGGGACAGGCCCCTATGGCTACACCTTC. This codes for CASSSSGTGPYGYTF. V is TRBV2 and J is TRBJ1-2, with 8 positions matching TRBD1. V was clipped by 6 bases and J by 4 bases; unmatched bases: 10. Germline-derived CDR1 and CDR2 are SNHLY and FYNNEI. The CDR3 loop spans 15 amino acids.

The genes are TRBV18 and TRBJ1-2, with 9 bases that match TRBD1. CDR3 length: 17 amino acids. Germline V lookup: CDR1 KGHSH, CDR2 LQKENI. Trimming at V came to 2 bases and at J to 2 bases, leaving 9 bases not matched to a gene. The CDR3 sequence: CASSPRDRVPSNYGYTF. DNA for the CDR3: TGTGCCAGCTCACCAAGGGACAGGGTTCCGAGCAACTATGGCTACACCTTC.

This clone was counted a single time. The CDR3 sequence is CASSLRAADTQYF. In DNA form, the CDR3 reads TGTGCCAGCAGTTTAAGGGCGGCAGATACGCAGTATTTT. The chain joins TRBV28 to TRBJ2-3; D not resolved. The germline V gene has CDR1 MDHEN and CDR2 SYDVKM. Trimming removed 2 bases at V and 4 bases at J, with 7 bases between. The CDR3 is 13 amino acids.

This clone came up once. J is TRBJ2-7 and V is TRBV7-6; no clear D gene. V was shortened by 1 base and J by 2 bases, with 9 bases between the two germline ends. Per the germline V gene, CDR1 is SGHVS and CDR2 is FNYEAQ. The CDR3 contains 14 residues. DNA for the CDR3: TGTGCCAGCAGCTTAGTCTCACGGCCCTACGAGCAGTACTTC. Amino acids: CASSLVSRPYEQYF. Complete variable domain (other parts from reference TRBV7-6 and TRBJ2-7): GAGVSQSPRYKVTKRGQDVALRCDPISGHVSLYWYRQALGQGPEFLTYFNYEAQQDKSGLPNDRFSAERPEGSISTLTIQRTEQRDSAMYRCASSLVSRPYEQYFGPGTRLTVT.

The chain joins TRBV6-1 to TRBJ1-5, with TRBD1 matching 7 bases. The length of the CDR3 is 15 residues. Trimming at V came to 2 bases and at J to 6 bases, leaving 7 bases not matched to a gene. Germline V gene data show CDR1 as MNHNS and CDR2 as SASEGT. CDR3 coding DNA: TGTGCCAGCAGTGAACCAGGGGGAGGTAGTCAGCCCCAGCATTTT. It encodes CASSEPGGGSQPQHF.

The J gene is TRBJ2-3, the V gene TRBV5-4; D unresolved. Germline V CDR1 and CDR2: SGHNT, YYREEE (reference sequence). CDR3 length: 12 amino acids. With 0 bases removed from V and 2 bases from J, the gap between germline ends came to 1 base. The CDR3 bases are TGTGCCAGCAGCTTGGTCACAGATACGCAGTATTTT. Encoded protein: CASSLVTDTQYF.

The chain joins TRBV19 to TRBJ2-7; a weak D match, TRBD1 (6 bases). Per the germline V gene, CDR1 is LNHDA and CDR2 is SQIVND (reference sequence). V was cut by 6 bases and J by 4 bases, with 10 bases left in between. The CDR3 contains 12 residues. The CDR3 is CASSGQPYEQYF. The CDR3 DNA sequence: TGTGCCAGTAGCGGACAGCCTTACGAGCAGTACTTC.

CDR3 sequence: CSARDLYGYTF. In DNA form, the CDR3 reads TGCAGTGCTAGAGATCTATATGGCTACACCTTC. The chain carries TRBV20-1 and TRBJ1-2; no clear D gene. V shed 0 bases and J shed 5 bases, with 4 bases lying between them. CDR1 is DFQATT, CDR2 SNEGSKA, per germline (reference sequence). This CDR3 is built from 11 residues.

The chain recombines TRBV28 with TRBJ1-3; TRBD1 aligns across 7 bases. Losses at the gene ends were 10 bases for V and 0 bases for J; bases not matched to a gene: 3. The CDR3 length is 13 residues. Germline CDR1 MDHEN, CDR2 SYDVKM. This CDR3 reads CATQGTSGNTIYF. The CDR3, as DNA: TGTGCCACACAGGGGACCTCTGGAAACACCATATATTTT.

The V and J genes are TRBV5-4 and TRBJ1-2, with D unclear. From germline, CDR1 is SGHNT and CDR2 YYREEE (reference sequence). CDR3 length: 12 residues. Trimming shortened V by 4 bases and J by 6 bases, and 10 bases separated the two germline ends. The DNA of the CDR3 is TGTGCCAGCAGCCCGGACGGCGATGGCTACACCTTC. Its translation is CASSPDGDGYTF. Using reference TRBV5-4 and TRBJ1-2 for the parts outside the CDR3, the full variable domain is ETGVTQSPTHLIKTRGQQVTLRCSSQSGHNTVSWYQQALGQGPQFIFQYYREEENGRGNFPPRFSGLQFPNYSSELNVNALELDDSALYLCASSPDGDGYTFGSGTRLTVV.

The chain joins TRBV4-3 to TRBJ2-1, with D possibly matching TRBD2 (5 bases). V dropped 1 base and J dropped 8 bases, with 18 bases sitting between them. Germline CDR1 and CDR2: LGHNA and YSLEER. There are 16 residues in the CDR3. CDR3 residues: CASSQGVSGLNDEQFF. The CDR3 DNA reads as TGCGCCAGCAGCCAAGGGGTGTCGGGGTTGAATGATGAGCAGTTCTTC.

This clone has only a few counts. The CDR3, as DNA: TGTGCCAGCTCACCAGCCGACAAGCAATATGGCTACACCTTC. It specifies CASSPADKQYGYTF. The rearrangement joins TRBV18 to TRBJ1-2; D is ambiguous. Germline CDR1 and CDR2: KGHSH and LQKENI. Trimming took off 2 bases at V and 5 bases at J, with 12 bases between the two ends. CDR3 length: 14 residues.

The rearrangement links TRBV7-6 to TRBJ1-2; tentative D call: TRBD1 (5 bases). V was cut by 2 bases and J by 3 bases, with 13 bases left in between. CDR1 is SGHVS, CDR2 FNYEAQ, per germline. The CDR3 contains 15 residues. The CDR3 here is CASSLIGAGDYGYTF. The CDR3 DNA reads TGTGCCAGCAGCTTAATCGGGGCTGGAGACTATGGCTACACCTTC. The whole variable domain, filled in from reference TRBV7-6 and TRBJ1-2, reads GAGVSQSPRYKVTKRGQDVALRCDPISGHVSLYWYRQALGQGPEFLTYFNYEAQQDKSGLPNDRFSAERPEGSISTLTIQRTEQRDSAMYRCASSLIGAGDYGYTFGSGTRLTVV.

The chain joins TRBV6-4 to TRBJ2-5, with 7 positions matching TRBD2. This CDR3 has 14 residues. CDR1 is MRHNA, CDR2 SNTAGT, per germline. V trimming: 2 bases; J trimming: 4 bases; junction bases outside the gene matches: 4. CDR3: CASSDSPGGETQYF. As DNA, the CDR3 is TGTGCCAGCAGTGACAGCCCGGGAGGAGAGACCCAGTACTTC.

This clone was seen once. This chain links TRBV7-9 with TRBJ1-2; no firm D call. This CDR3 is built from 15 residues. The germline V gene has CDR1 SEHNR and CDR2 FQNEAQ (reference sequence). Trimming took 2 bases from V and 8 from J, leaving 18 bases between them. CDR3 protein: CASSLFVSNAGGYTF. DNA for the CDR3: TGTGCCAGCAGCTTATTCGTTAGTAACGCGGGCGGCTACACCTTC.

The J gene is TRBJ1-1, the V gene TRBV10-3; TRBD1 matches 7 bases. CDR1 is ENHRY, CDR2 SYGVKD, per germline. The trim removed 6 bases at V and 4 bases at J, leaving 20 bases unmatched. The CDR3 length is 18 residues. CDR3: CAISAGTGVVEMGTEAFF. Written as DNA, the CDR3 is TGTGCCATCAGCGCGGGAACAGGGGTAGTCGAGATGGGCACTGAAGCTTTCTTT.

The V and J genes are TRBV27 and TRBJ2-7; D call uncertain. V lost 8 bases to trimming and J lost 0 bases, with 8 bases between them. The germline CDR1 and CDR2 sequences are MNHEY and SMNVEV (reference sequence). This CDR3 has 12 amino acids. The CDR3: CASGISSYEQYF. The CDR3 DNA is TGTGCCAGCGGTATCAGCTCCTACGAGCAGTACTTC.